These 30 T cell receptor beta chains originate from one sample sequenced in a study of T cell changes during pregnancy in multiple sclerosis. Clones were sequenced by immunoSEQ multiplex PCR, and TCRdb holds only the in-frame ones, with some missing. The repertoire consists of 40,000 to 60,000 clones, with under 95% occurring once and the leading ten covering approximately 2.9%. The sequenced sample was CD8+ T cells from peripheral blood mononuclear cells, obtained in the second trimester of pregnancy. The receptor set was obtained from a female donor with multiple sclerosis, enrolled in a pregnancy study.

The chain couples TRBV19 to TRBJ2-7, with 8 bases matching TRBD1. The CDR3 consists of 14 residues. V shed 3 bases and J 3 bases; nucleotides not matched to a gene: 4. The germline V gene has CDR1 LNHDA and CDR2 SQIVND (reference sequence). CDR3 sequence reads: CASSIATGVYEQYF. The CDR3 coding sequence is TGTGCCAGTAGTATCGCGACAGGGGTCTACGAGCAGTACTTC.

J is TRBJ2-5 and V is TRBV4-3; D not resolved. This CDR3 has 15 residues. V was clipped by 0 bases and J by 5 bases, with 13 bases between them. The V gene's germline CDR1 is LGHNA and CDR2 YSLEER. CDR3 DNA: TGCGCCAGCAGCCAAGATCGAGACTCTTGGGAGACCCAGTACTTC. Its protein is CASSQDRDSWETQYF.

The chain couples TRBV6-5 to TRBJ2-5, with 9 bases matching TRBD2. From germline, CDR1 is MNHEY and CDR2 SVGAGI. The CDR3 consists of 14 residues. After removal of 6 bases from V and 5 bases from J, the junction contained 7 bases not matched to a gene. Written as DNA, the CDR3 is TGTGCCAGCAGCGAGGGACTAGCCCTGGAGACCCAGTACTTC. Translation gives CASSEGLALETQYF.

This sequence joins TRBV6-4 and TRBJ2-2; TRBD1 aligns across 9 bases. This CDR3 contains 16 residues. With V trimmed by 3 bases and J by 3 bases, 5 bases remained unmatched. Germline V gene data show CDR1 as MRHNA and CDR2 as SNTAGT. The CDR3 sequence: CASSELWTGDTGELFF. The CDR3 DNA follows: TGTGCCAGCAGTGAACTCTGGACAGGGGACACCGGGGAGCTGTTTTTT.

J is TRBJ1-4 and V is TRBV6-5; possible D gene TRBD1, 5 bases. There are 12 residues in the CDR3. CDR1 and CDR2 from the germline V gene are MNHEY and SVGAGI. V was pared by 6 bases and J by 12 bases, with 14 bases between. The CDR3 here is CASSSSQGELFF. In nucleotides, the CDR3 is TGTGCCAGCAGCTCCTCTCAAGGGGAACTGTTTTTT.

The chain is built from TRBV18 and TRBJ1-2; possible D gene TRBD1, 5 bases. V was cut by 1 base and J by 3 bases, with 24 bases left in between. This CDR3 comprises 19 residues. Per the germline V gene, CDR1 is KGHSH and CDR2 is LQKENI. CDR3: CASSPRAAGIIVLHYGYTF. For the CDR3, the DNA is TGTGCCAGCTCACCACGGGCCGCAGGGATTATTGTGCTCCACTATGGCTACACCTTC.

The chain couples TRBV11-2 to TRBJ1-1; D not certain. V was shortened by 1 base and J by 0 bases, with 3 bases between the two germline ends. Germline V CDR1 and CDR2: SGHAT, FQNNGV. The CDR3 is 13 amino acids. CDR3 bases: TGTGCCAGCAGCTTAGGAGTGAACACTGAAGCTTTCTTT. It is translated as CASSLGVNTEAFF.

With regard to this clone: Germline is not matched at one junction end, which may reflect a read error. This chain connects TRBV6-4 to TRBJ2-3; TRBD1 aligns across 8 bases. From germline, CDR1 is MRHNA and CDR2 SNTAGT. This CDR3 has 13 residues. CDR3 sequence (DNA): TGTGCCAGCAGTGACTCTGGGACAGGCCTGCGTCATTTT. This encodes CASSDSGTGLRHF.

The chain has TRBV29-1 and TRBJ1-1; 9 positions agree with TRBD1. The CDR3 has 13 residues. Germline V gene data show CDR1 as SQVTM and CDR2 as ANQGSEA. Losses at the gene ends were 2 bases for V and 6 bases for J; bases not matched to a gene: 4. The CDR3 region is CSVERQGGPEAFF. For the CDR3, the DNA is TGCAGCGTTGAACGACAGGGGGGACCTGAAGCTTTCTTT.

V is TRBV9 and J is TRBJ1-2, with a weak D call TRBD1 (6 bases). The V gene lost 6 bases and the J gene lost 4 bases, with 16 bases spanning the gap. This CDR3 is built from 14 residues. Germline assignment: CDR1 SGDLS and CDR2 YYNGEE. The CDR3 protein is CASTPFAGAYGYTF. The CDR3 coding sequence is TGTGCCAGCACCCCATTTGCGGGGGCCTATGGCTACACCTTC.

This chain uses TRBV27 with TRBJ1-5; D is unresolved. V gave up 5 bases and J gave up 0 bases, with 14 bases separating them. Germline CDR1 and CDR2: MNHEY and SMNVEV (reference sequence). The CDR3 consists of 16 residues. The CDR3 DNA reads as TGTGCCAGCAGTACCGAGGGCCCCCTTAGCAATCAGCCCCAGCATTTT. This codes for CASSTEGPLSNQPQHF.

CDR3 in amino acids: CASSSKGGNEQFF. The CDR3 coding sequence is TGTGCCAGCAGTTCGAAAGGGGGTAATGAGCAGTTCTTC. The V and J genes are TRBV27 and TRBJ2-1, with D possibly TRBD1 on 6 matching bases. Germline CDR1 and CDR2: MNHEY and SMNVEV (reference sequence). Trimming left V 4 bases short and J 7 bases short, with 11 bases between. The CDR3 totals 13 residues.

V is TRBV9 and J is TRBJ2-6; the match to TRBD2 covers 7 bases. Germline V lookup: CDR1 SGDLS, CDR2 YYNGEE. The V gene end was trimmed by 4 bases and the J gene end by 8 bases; junction bases not matched to a gene: 6. This CDR3 is 14 amino acids long. DNA of the CDR3: TGTGCCAGCAGCCTGACGGGGGGACCCAACGTCCTGACTTTC. Amino acid sequence: CASSLTGGPNVLTF.

V gene TRBV30 combines with J gene TRBJ2-7; 15 bases map to TRBD2. CDR3 length equals 15 residues. Germline CDR1 GTSNPN, CDR2 SVGIG (reference sequence). Trimming removed 4 bases from V and 3 bases from J; junction bases left unmatched: 4. The CDR3 sequence is CAWKGLAGGDYEQYF. The CDR3 DNA sequence: TGTGCCTGGAAGGGACTAGCGGGGGGCGACTACGAGCAGTACTTC.

The rearrangement links TRBV9 to TRBJ1-1, with 9 bases matching TRBD1. The germline V gene has CDR1 SGDLS and CDR2 YYNGEE. The CDR3 consists of 15 residues. Losses at the gene ends were 4 bases for V and 5 bases for J; bases not matched to a gene: 9. The CDR3 DNA sequence: TGTGCCAGCAGCCCCGCGGGGACAGGGAGGACTGAAGCTTTCTTT. It translates to CASSPAGTGRTEAFF. The full variable domain, its missing parts supplied by reference TRBV9 and TRBJ1-1, is DSGVTQTPKHLITATGQRVTLRCSPRSGDLSVYWYQQSLDQGLQFLIQYYNGEERAKGNILERFSAQQFPDLHSELNLSSLELGDSALYFCASSPAGTGRTEAFFGQGTRLTVV.

The rearrangement links TRBV18 to TRBJ2-7; tentatively, D is TRBD1 (5 bases). The V gene lost 2 bases and the J gene lost 0 bases, with 14 bases spanning the gap. Germline V gene lookup returns CDR1 KGHSH and CDR2 LQKENI. The CDR3 length is 16 residues. The CDR3 DNA reads as TGTGCCAGCTCACCAGTGGGGCAACTGAGCTCCTACGAGCAGTACTTC. Encoded protein: CASSPVGQLSSYEQYF.

The chain has TRBV4-3 and TRBJ1-6; 12 bases line up with TRBD1. The germline V gene encodes CDR1 LGHNA and CDR2 YSLEER. V shed 0 bases, J shed 10 bases, and the junction held 4 bases outside the gene matches. CDR3 size: 16 residues. CDR3 protein: CASSQEAGTGGSPLHF. The CDR3, as DNA: TGCGCCAGCAGCCAAGAAGCCGGGACAGGGGGCTCACCCCTCCACTTT.

The chain is built from TRBV6-1 and TRBJ2-1, with TRBD2 matching over 9 bases. This CDR3 spans 14 amino acids. Germline V gene sequence: CDR1 MNHNS, CDR2 SASEGT. J lost 6 bases, V lost 9 bases, and 9 bases had no gene match. CDR3 nucleotide sequence: TGTGCCAGTTCTAGCGGGGTTGACTCCAATGAGCAGTTCTTC. This sequence encodes CASSSGVDSNEQFF.

The chain joins TRBV11-2 to TRBJ1-1, with a possible D match to TRBD1 (5 bases). The CDR3 covers 11 residues. V was clipped by 3 bases and J by 8 bases, with 7 bases between them. Germline loops: CDR1 SGHAT, CDR2 FQNNGV. CDR3 in amino acids: CASSLTEEAFF. CDR3 coding DNA: TGTGCCAGCAGCTTGACAGAAGAAGCTTTCTTT. Together with reference TRBV11-2 and TRBJ1-1, the CDR3 gives the full variable domain: EAGVAQSPRYKIIEKRQSVAFWCNPISGHATLYWYQQILGQGPKLLIQFQNNGVVDDSQLPKDRFSAERLKGVDSTLKIQPAKLEDSAVYLCASSLTEEAFFGQGTRLTVV.

The chain carries TRBV2 and TRBJ1-2, with TRBD1 as a possible D gene (5 bases). The germline V gene has CDR1 SNHLY and CDR2 FYNNEI. Trimming cost V 8 bases and J 5 bases, with 15 bases left between them. There are 13 residues in the CDR3. The CDR3 region is CASAGIDSYGYTF. The CDR3 region has the DNA TGTGCCAGCGCGGGGATCGACAGTTATGGCTACACCTTC.

The chain employs TRBV25-1 and TRBJ1-5; D remains unclear. Germline CDR1 is MGHDK and CDR2 is SYGVNS. V was trimmed by 1 base and J by 1 base, leaving 8 bases between them. The CDR3 loop spans 15 amino acids. The DNA of the CDR3 is TGTGCCAGCAGTGAATTGGGCGAGAGCAATCAGCCCCAGCATTTT. This codes for CASSELGESNQPQHF.

The CDR3 loop reads CASSPGTRGTEAFF. CDR3 DNA sequence: TGTGCCAGCAGCCCGGGGACGCGGGGGACTGAAGCTTTCTTT. V and J are TRBV5-5 and TRBJ1-1; D is perhaps TRBD1 (5 bases). The CDR3 sequence is 14 residues long. V lost 4 bases and J lost 5, with 15 bases in between. Germline V gene lookup returns CDR1 SGHKS and CDR2 YYEKEE (reference sequence).

This chain links TRBV20-1 with TRBJ1-2; D remains unclear. The germline gives CDR1 DFQATT, CDR2 SNEGSKA (reference sequence). With 0 bases removed from V and 6 bases from J, the gap between germline ends came to 5 bases. This CDR3 is 11 amino acids long. CDR3 amino acids: CSARDPDGYTF. The CDR3 DNA reads as TGCAGTGCTAGAGATCCGGATGGCTACACCTTC.

The V call is TRBV13, the J call TRBJ2-3; 10 nucleotides agree with TRBD2. This CDR3 is 17 amino acids long. CDR1 is PRHDT, CDR2 FYEKMQ, per germline (reference sequence). V shed 7 bases and J 8 bases; nucleotides not matched to a gene: 18. The CDR3 DNA reads as TGTGCCAGCACCGCTTCGGACTCGGCTAGCGGGGGTTTTACGCAGTATTTT. This translates into CASTASDSASGGFTQYF.

The chain is built from TRBV7-6 and TRBJ1-1; D is unclear. Germline V gives CDR1 SGHVS, CDR2 FNYEAQ. The CDR3 has 12 residues. V gave up 5 bases and J gave up 7 bases, with 11 bases separating them. CDR3 loop: CASSPPGREAFF. CDR3 coding DNA: TGTGCCAGCAGCCCTCCTGGGCGTGAAGCTTTCTTT.

V gene TRBV23-1 combines with J gene TRBJ1-3; D is unclear. TRBV23-1 is recorded as an ORF, its role being uncertain. The ends were cut back, 6 bases at V and 5 bases at J, with 11 bases in the middle. This CDR3 contains 13 residues. CDR3 residues: CASSLGIRNTIYF. In nucleotides, the CDR3 is TGCGCCAGCAGCCTAGGAATAAGAAACACCATATATTTT.

This chain connects TRBV7-9 to TRBJ2-3; the D is unclear. Germline CDR1 SEHNR, CDR2 FQNEAQ (reference sequence). The CDR3 consists of 15 residues. Trimming took off 2 bases at V and 2 bases at J, with 11 bases between the two ends. The DNA of the CDR3 is TGTGCCAGCAGCTTATACAGCTCATCCACAGATACGCAGTATTTT. Amino acid sequence: CASSLYSSSTDTQYF.

The chain is built from TRBV19 and TRBJ2-7; the match to TRBD1 covers 9 bases. V was clipped by 2 bases and J by 4 bases; unmatched bases: 6. The V gene's germline CDR1 is LNHDA and CDR2 SQIVND (reference sequence). The CDR3 covers 15 residues. In DNA form, the CDR3 reads TGTGCCAGTAGTATATTCGGGACAGGGCATTACGAGCAGTACTTC. As protein: CASSIFGTGHYEQYF.

This chain joins TRBV4-1 and TRBJ2-6; D possibly corresponds to TRBD2 (6 bases). Between the trimmed V and J ends, which lost 4 bases and 16 bases, there was a span of 17 bases. The germline CDR1 and CDR2 sequences are MGHRA and YSYEKL. The CDR3 extends over 13 amino acids. DNA of the CDR3: TGCGCCAGCAGCCCCGAGGATGGACTACTTCTGACTTTC. Protein: CASSPEDGLLLTF.

CDR3 nucleotide sequence: TGCGCCAGCAGCTTAGTGGGTCGAAGGGGTGGAGAGACCCAGTACTTC. Protein: CASSLVGRRGGETQYF. The chain employs TRBV5-1 and TRBJ2-5, with TRBD1 as a possible D gene (5 bases). Germline V gene lookup returns CDR1 SGHRS and CDR2 YFSETQ. The V and J ends lost 2 bases and 4 bases respectively, with 18 bases between them. The CDR3 totals 16 residues.